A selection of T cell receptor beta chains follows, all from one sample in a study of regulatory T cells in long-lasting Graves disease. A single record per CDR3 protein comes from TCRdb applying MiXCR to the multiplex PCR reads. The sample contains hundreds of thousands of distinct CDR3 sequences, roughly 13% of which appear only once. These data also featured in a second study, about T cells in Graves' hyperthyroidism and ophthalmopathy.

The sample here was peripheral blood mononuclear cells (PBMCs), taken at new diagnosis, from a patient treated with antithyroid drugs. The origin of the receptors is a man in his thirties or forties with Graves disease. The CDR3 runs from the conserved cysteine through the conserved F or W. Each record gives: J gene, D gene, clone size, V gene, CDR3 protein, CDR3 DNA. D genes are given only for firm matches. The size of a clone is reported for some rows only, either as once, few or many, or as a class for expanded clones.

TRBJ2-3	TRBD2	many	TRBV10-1	CASSESQGLAGVDTQYF	TGCGCCAGCAGTGAGTCACAGGGACTAGCGGGAGTGGATACGCAGTATTTT
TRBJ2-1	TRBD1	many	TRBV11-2	CASSFVGQGLYNEQFF	TGTGCCAGCAGCTTCGTTGGACAGGGTCTCTACAATGAGCAGTTCTTC
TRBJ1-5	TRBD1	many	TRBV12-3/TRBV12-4	CASSRQGGKGQPQHF	TGTGCCAGCAGTCGACAGGGTGGAAAGGGTCAGCCCCAGCATTTT
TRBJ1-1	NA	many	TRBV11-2	CASSLDLVEAFF	TGTGCCAGCAGCTTAGATTTGGTGGAAGCTTTCTTT
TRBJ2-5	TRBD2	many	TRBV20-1	CSASSGRGETQHF	TGCAGTGCTAGTAGCGGGAGGGGGGAGACCCAGCACTTC
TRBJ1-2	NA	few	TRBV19	CASSNGRNYGYTF	TGTGCCAGTAGTAACGGACGGAACTATGGCTACACCTTC
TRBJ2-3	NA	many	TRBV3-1	CASRPGVGDTQYF	TGTGCCAGCAGACCGGGAGTAGGAGATACGCAGTATTTT
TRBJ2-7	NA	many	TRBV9	CASSTRAGAYEQYF	TGTGCCAGCAGTACGCGGGCAGGAGCCTACGAGCAGTACTTC
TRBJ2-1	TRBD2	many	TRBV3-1	CASSQDLRERSEQFF	TGTGCCAGCAGCCAAGATCTGCGGGAGAGGAGTGAGCAGTTCTTC
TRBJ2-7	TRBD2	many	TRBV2	CASTQDTTSGSLEQYF	TGTGCCAGCACCCAGGATACTACTAGCGGGAGTCTCGAGCAGTACTTC
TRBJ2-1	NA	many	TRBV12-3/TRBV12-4	CASSFGTIPSEQFF	TGTGCCAGCAGTTTCGGGACCATACCCAGTGAGCAGTTCTTC
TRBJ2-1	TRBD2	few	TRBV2	CASSDSGLGASSYNEQFF	TGTGCCAGCAGCGATTCGGGACTAGGGGCCAGCTCCTACAATGAGCAGTTCTTC
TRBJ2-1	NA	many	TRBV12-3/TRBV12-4	CASSLAGPHRPNEQFF	TGTGCCAGCAGTTTAGCAGGCCCCCACAGGCCCAATGAGCAGTTCTTC
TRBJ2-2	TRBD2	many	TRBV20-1	CSARARLAGAWNTGELFF	TGCAGTGCTAGAGCTAGACTAGCGGGAGCCTGGAACACCGGGGAGCTGTTTTTT
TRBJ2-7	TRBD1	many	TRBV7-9	CASSAGQGKGEQYF	TGTGCCAGCAGCGCGGGACAGGGGAAAGGCGAGCAGTACTTC
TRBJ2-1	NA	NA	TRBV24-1	CATGRGTYNEQFF	TGTGCCACCGGAAGGGGGACCTACAATGAGCAGTTCTTC
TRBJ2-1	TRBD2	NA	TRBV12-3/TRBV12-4	CASNGLAGGGNNEQFF	TGTGCCAGCAACGGGTTAGCGGGAGGGGGGAACAATGAGCAGTTCTTC
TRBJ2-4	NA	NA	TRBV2	CASRVGREALQYF	TGTGCCAGCAGGGTAGGTAGGGAGGCCCTTCAGTACTTC
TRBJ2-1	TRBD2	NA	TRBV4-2	CASSPSGRPYNEQFF	TGTGCCAGCAGCCCTAGCGGGAGGCCATACAATGAGCAGTTCTTC
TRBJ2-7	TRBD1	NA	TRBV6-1	CASRATGTGGSYEQYF	TGTGCCAGCAGGGCTACCGGGACAGGGGGCTCCTACGAGCAGTACTTC
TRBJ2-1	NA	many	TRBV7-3	CASSSGLNNEQFF	TGTGCCAGCAGCTCGGGACTTAACAATGAGCAGTTCTTC
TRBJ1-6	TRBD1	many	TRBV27	CASSSTGEGDSPLHF	TGTGCCAGCAGCAGCACAGGGGAGGGGGATTCACCCCTCCACTTT
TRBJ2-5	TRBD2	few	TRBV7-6	CASSLGAGGPGETQYF	TGTGCCAGCAGCTTAGGAGCGGGAGGGCCGGGAGAGACCCAGTACTTC
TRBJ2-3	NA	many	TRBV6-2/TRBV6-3	CASSSRDPADTQYF	TGTGCCAGCAGTTCCCGGGACCCTGCAGATACGCAGTATTTT
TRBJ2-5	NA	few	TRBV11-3	CASSDLGSQETQYF	TGTGCCAGCAGCGATCTTGGTAGCCAAGAGACCCAGTACTTC
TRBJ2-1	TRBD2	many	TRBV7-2	CASSPGRASYNEQFF	TGTGCCAGCAGCCCCGGGAGGGCCTCCTACAATGAGCAGTTCTTC
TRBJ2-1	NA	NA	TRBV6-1	CASSKRLPFSYNEQFF	TGTGCCAGCAGTAAAAGACTCCCATTTTCCTACAATGAGCAGTTCTTC
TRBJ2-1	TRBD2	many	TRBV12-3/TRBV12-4	CASSLPGLALYNEQFF	TGTGCCAGCAGTTTGCCGGGACTAGCCCTCTACAATGAGCAGTTCTTC
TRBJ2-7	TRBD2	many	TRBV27	CASSLQPSGTSEQYF	TGTGCCAGCAGTTTACAGCCTAGCGGGACTTCCGAGCAGTACTTC
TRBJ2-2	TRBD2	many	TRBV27	CASLGLAGVSGELFF	TGTGCCAGTCTCGGACTAGCGGGAGTCAGCGGGGAGCTGTTTTTT
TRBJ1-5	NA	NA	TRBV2	CASSDNFSNQPQHF	TGTGCCAGCAGTGATAACTTTAGCAATCAGCCCCAGCATTTT
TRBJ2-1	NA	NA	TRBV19	CASSKERFVNEQFF	TGTGCCAGTAGTAAGGAGAGGTTCGTCAATGAGCAGTTCTTC
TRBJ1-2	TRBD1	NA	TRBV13	CASSSDRTILIDNYGYTF	TGTGCCAGCAGCTCGGACAGGACAATCCTAATAGACAACTATGGCTACACCTTC
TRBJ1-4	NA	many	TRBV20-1	CSARPPGVEKLFF	TGCAGTGCTAGGCCTCCAGGTGTTGAAAAACTGTTTTTT
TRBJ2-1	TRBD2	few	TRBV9	CASSTTPRTSGYEQFF	TGTGCCAGCAGCACAACCCCTAGGACTAGCGGGTATGAGCAGTTCTTC
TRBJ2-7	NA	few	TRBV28	CASSLQEVLEQYF	TGTGCCAGCAGTTTACAAGAGGTCCTCGAGCAGTACTTC
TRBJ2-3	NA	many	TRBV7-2	CASSLTAGSGRDTQYF	TGTGCCAGCAGCTTAACAGCCGGTAGCGGAAGAGATACGCAGTATTTT
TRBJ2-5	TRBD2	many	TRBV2	CASNGLFGPNRLAGGGETQYF	TGTGCCAGCAACGGTCTATTTGGGCCTAATAGACTAGCGGGAGGGGGGGAGACCCAGTACTTC
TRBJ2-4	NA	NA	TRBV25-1	CASSESLVPSQNIRYF	TGTGCCAGCAGTGAATCCCTAGTGCCGTCCCAAAACATTCGGTACTTC
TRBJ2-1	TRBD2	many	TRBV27	CASSLGLASYNEQFF	TGTGCCAGCAGTTTGGGACTAGCGAGCTACAATGAGCAGTTCTTC
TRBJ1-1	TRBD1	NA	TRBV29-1	CSVSRDRGRTEAFF	TGCAGCGTTTCCCGGGACAGGGGGCGCACTGAAGCTTTCTTT
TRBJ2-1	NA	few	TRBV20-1	CSARLNNEQFF	TGCAGTGCTAGACTAAACAATGAGCAGTTCTTC
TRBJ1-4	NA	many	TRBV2	CASDIRATTNEKLFF	TGTGCCAGCGATATTAGGGCAACAACTAATGAAAAACTGTTTTTT
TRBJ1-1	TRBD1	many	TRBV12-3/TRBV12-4	CASRASIIRGVEAFF	TGTGCCAGCAGAGCGTCAATTATCAGGGGGGTTGAAGCTTTCTTT
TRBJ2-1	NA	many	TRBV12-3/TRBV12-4	CASSPRGAEQFF	TGTGCCAGCAGCCCCCGCGGGGCTGAGCAGTTCTTC
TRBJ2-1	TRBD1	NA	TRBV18	CASSPSAGGFDEQFF	TGTGCCAGCTCACCATCGGCAGGGGGCTTCGATGAGCAGTTCTTC
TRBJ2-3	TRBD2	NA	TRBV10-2	CASNAGGRTDTQYF	TGCGCCAGCAATGCGGGAGGACGGACAGATACGCAGTATTTT
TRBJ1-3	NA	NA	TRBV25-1	CASSEYIGAGKSSGNTIYF	TGTGCCAGCAGTGAATATATAGGGGCAGGGAAGAGCTCTGGAAACACCATATATTTT
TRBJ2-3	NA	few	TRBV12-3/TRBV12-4	CASSPLYTDTQYF	TGTGCCAGCAGTCCCCTCTATACTGATACGCAGTATTTT
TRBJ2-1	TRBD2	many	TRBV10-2	CASRVSSGTPYNEQFF	TGCGCCAGCAGAGTCTCTAGCGGGACTCCCTACAATGAGCAGTTCTTC
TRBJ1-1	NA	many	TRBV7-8	CASSLGEDDTEAFF	TGTGCCAGCAGCTTGGGGGAGGATGACACTGAAGCTTTCTTT
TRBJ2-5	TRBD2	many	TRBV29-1	CGGLAGEGETQYF	TGCGGGGGACTAGCGGGAGAGGGTGAGACCCAGTACTTC
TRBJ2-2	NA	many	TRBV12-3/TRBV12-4	CASSTFPPGELFF	TGTGCCAGCAGTACGTTCCCTCCCGGGGAGCTGTTTTTT
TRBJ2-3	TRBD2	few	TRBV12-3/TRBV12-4	CASSSVAGGLHHDAQYF	TGTGCCAGCAGTTCCGTAGCGGGAGGCCTTCACCATGATGCGCAGTATTTT
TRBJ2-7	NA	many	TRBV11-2	CASSPVVGGEQYF	TGTGCCAGCAGCCCAGTCGTGGGGGGCGAGCAGTACTTC
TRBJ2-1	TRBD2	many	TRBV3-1	CASSLGLATYNEQFF	TGTGCCAGCAGCCTAGGACTAGCAACTTACAATGAGCAGTTCTTC
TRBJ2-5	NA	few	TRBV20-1	CSARSAVQETQYF	TGCAGTGCTAGATCGGCGGTGCAAGAGACCCAGTACTTC